This TCR beta chain was sequenced during a study of T cell responses to AZD1222 COVID-19 vaccine. Measured with immunoSEQ multiplex PCR; TCRdb has only the in-frame clones, and not every one. The profile covers more than 110,000 clones, with about 90% appearing a single time and about 5.5% taken by the ten largest. The CDR3 is 12 amino acids. Unmatched junction bases numbered 4, after V lost 5 bases and J lost 7 bases. CDR1 and CDR2 (germline): MDHEN, SYDVKM. The source material was peripheral blood, sampled on day 0 of AZD1222 vaccination. This clonotype originated in an adult in good health. The chain is built from TRBV28 and TRBJ1-2; 7 positions match TRBD1. CDR3 loop: CASSGTDGGYTF. The CDR3 coding sequence is TGTGCCAGCAGTGGGACAGATGGTGGCTACACCTTC.